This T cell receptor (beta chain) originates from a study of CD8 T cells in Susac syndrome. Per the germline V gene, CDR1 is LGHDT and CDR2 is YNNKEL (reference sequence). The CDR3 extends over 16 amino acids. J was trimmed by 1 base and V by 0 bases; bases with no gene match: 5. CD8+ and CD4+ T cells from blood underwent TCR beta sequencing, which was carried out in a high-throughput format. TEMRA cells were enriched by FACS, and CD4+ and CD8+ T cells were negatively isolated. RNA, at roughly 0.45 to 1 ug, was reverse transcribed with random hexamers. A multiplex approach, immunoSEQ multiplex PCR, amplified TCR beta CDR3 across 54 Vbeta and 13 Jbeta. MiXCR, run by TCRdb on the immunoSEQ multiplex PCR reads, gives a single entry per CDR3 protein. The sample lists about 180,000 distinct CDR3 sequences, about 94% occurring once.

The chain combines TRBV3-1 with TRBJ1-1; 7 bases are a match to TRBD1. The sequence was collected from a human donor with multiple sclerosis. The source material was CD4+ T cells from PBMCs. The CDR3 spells CASSQDSHRGNTEAFF. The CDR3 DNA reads TGTGCCAGCAGCCAAGATAGTCACAGGGGGAACACTGAAGCTTTCTTT.